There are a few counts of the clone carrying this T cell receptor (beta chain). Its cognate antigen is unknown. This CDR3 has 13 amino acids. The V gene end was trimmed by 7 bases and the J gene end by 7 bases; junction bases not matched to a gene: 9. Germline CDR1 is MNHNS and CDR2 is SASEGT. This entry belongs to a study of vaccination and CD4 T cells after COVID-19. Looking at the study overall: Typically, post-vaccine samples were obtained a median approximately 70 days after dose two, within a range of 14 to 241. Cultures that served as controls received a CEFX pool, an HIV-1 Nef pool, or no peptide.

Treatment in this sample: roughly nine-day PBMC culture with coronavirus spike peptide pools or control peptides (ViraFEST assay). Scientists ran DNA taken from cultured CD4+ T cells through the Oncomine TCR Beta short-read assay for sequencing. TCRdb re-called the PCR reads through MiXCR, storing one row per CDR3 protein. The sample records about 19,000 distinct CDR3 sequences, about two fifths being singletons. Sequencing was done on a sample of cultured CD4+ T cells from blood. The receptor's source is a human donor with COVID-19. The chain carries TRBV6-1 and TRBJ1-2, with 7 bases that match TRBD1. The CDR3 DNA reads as TGTGCCAGCAATACAGGGGCTGACTCTGGCTACACCTTC. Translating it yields CASNTGADSGYTF.